This T cell receptor beta chain appears in the sequencing data of a study of blood T cells in healthy people across ages. The CDR3 sequence is 16 residues long. J was trimmed by 7 bases and V by 4 bases; bases with no gene match: 11. The germline CDR1 and CDR2 sequences are SGHKS and YYEKEE (reference sequence). This clonotype was counted many times. A sample-barcoded 5' primer and a J-beta primer mix were used in a second PCR of roughly 7 to 11 cycles. TCRdb reprocessed the 5' RACE reads via MiXCR and lists one record per CDR3 protein. The table lists 590,000 or so distinct CDR3 sequences, approximately 30% of them singletons. Around 9.4 milliliters was the volume of peripheral blood drawn from each donor.

Material: blood. The TCR comes from a woman aged 80 or over in good health. The chain recombines TRBV5-5 with TRBJ2-1; 10 nucleotides agree with TRBD2. The CDR3 sequence is CASSAGLAAIGNEQFF. The CDR3 DNA reads as TGTGCCAGCAGCGCTGGACTAGCGGCCATCGGGAATGAGCAGTTCTTC.